One and the same sample provided the 19 T cell receptor beta chains below, sequenced in a study of blood T cells in healthy people across ages. A sample-barcoded 5' primer and a J-beta primer mix were used in a second PCR of roughly 7 to 12 cycles. Each CDR3 protein is one row after TCRdb ran MiXCR on the 5' RACE reads. The sample includes about 290,000 distinct CDR3 sequences, less than 30% of them seen just once. The specimen sequenced was blood. Receptors originate from a woman between 65 and 79 years old in good health.

V is TRBV10-3 and J is TRBJ2-6; D is undetermined. V was pared by 2 bases and J by 2 bases, with 7 bases between. CDR1 is ENHRY and CDR2 is SYGVKD in the germline V gene. The CDR3 is 15 amino acids. The CDR3 DNA sequence: TGTGCCATCAGTGAGATCCAAACTGGGGCCAACGTCCTGACTTTC. Protein product: CAISEIQTGANVLTF.

The rearrangement joins TRBV20-1 to TRBJ2-5; 9 bases are a match to TRBD1. This CDR3 is built from 14 residues. After removal of 5 bases from V and 2 bases from J, the junction contained 6 bases not matched to a gene. Germline loops: CDR1 DFQATT, CDR2 SNEGSKA (reference sequence). As DNA, the CDR3 is TGCAGTGCTCTGGGACAGGGTCGACAAGAGACCCAGTACTTC. This gives the protein CSALGQGRQETQYF.

The table lists this clonotype with many counts. The CDR3 loop is CASRGTGRNTGELFF. The DNA of the CDR3 is TGTGCCAGCAGAGGGACAGGGAGGAACACCGGGGAGCTGTTTTTT. V is TRBV25-1 and J is TRBJ2-2, with 9 bases matching TRBD1. The CDR3 runs to 15 residues. V was clipped by 6 bases and J by 1 base; unmatched bases: 3. Germline CDR1 is MGHDK and CDR2 is SYGVNS.

This clonotype was seen a handful of times. At one boundary the junction diverges from the germline segment, which might be a read error. This chain joins TRBV28 and TRBJ2-5, with 11 positions matching TRBD2. CDR1 is MDHEN, CDR2 SYDVKM, per germline. CDR3 length: 15 amino acids. In nucleotides, the CDR3 is TGTGTCAGCAGTCAAGCTAGCGGGAGGCGAGAGACCCAGTACTTC. Its protein product is CVSSQASGRRETQYF.

This clonotype was seen a few times. The chain combines TRBV18 with TRBJ2-4; D possibly matches TRBD1 or TRBD2 (5 bases each). This CDR3 comprises 11 residues. CDR1 and CDR2 from the germline V gene are KGHSH and LQKENI. V was clipped by 6 bases and J by 11 bases, with 11 bases between them. The CDR3, as DNA: TGTGCCAGCTCGACACAGGAGGTTCAGTACTTC. Translation: CASSTQEVQYF. The entire variable domain, with the rest obtained from reference TRBV18 and TRBJ2-4, is as follows: NAGVMQNPRHLVRRRGQEARLRCSPMKGHSHVYWYRQLPEEGLKFMVYLQKENIIDESGMPKERFSAEFPKEGPSILRIQQVVRGDSAAYFCASSTQEVQYFGAGTRLSVL.

Only a few counts were recorded for this clonotype. This chain joins TRBV7-8 and TRBJ2-1, with 11 bases fitting TRBD2. Trimming took 1 base from V and 4 from J; bases not matched to a gene: 3. Germline V lookup: CDR1 SGHVS, CDR2 FQNEAQ. The length of the CDR3 is 16 residues. CDR3 amino acids: CASSLDGTSGYNEQFF. The CDR3 nucleotides read TGTGCCAGCAGCTTAGACGGGACTAGCGGATACAATGAGCAGTTCTTC.

The chain uses TRBV29-1 and TRBJ1-2; maybe TRBD1 (5 bases). Germline assignment: CDR1 SQVTM and CDR2 ANQGSEA. There are 16 residues in the CDR3. Trimming pared 6 bases from V and 5 bases from J, leaving 25 bases between. CDR3 DNA: TGCAGCGTACTCAATCAAGTCCCCCAGGGATCATATGGCTACACCTTC. Amino acids: CSVLNQVPQGSYGYTF.

This clonotype was counted a few times. The chain links TRBV4-3 to TRBJ2-1; perhaps TRBD2 as D (6 bases). This CDR3 contains 15 residues. V was pared by 0 bases and J by 5 bases, with 11 bases between. Germline CDR1 reads LGHNA; CDR2 reads YSLEER. In nucleotides, the CDR3 is TGCGCCAGCAGCCAAGATTCGGGACTGAACAATGAGCAGTTCTTC. Its translation is CASSQDSGLNNEQFF.

The genes are TRBV5-6 and TRBJ2-4; TRBD1 agrees at 7 bases. The V segment lost 0 bases and the J segment 9 bases; nucleotides outside the gene matches: 9. CDR1 and CDR2 (germline): SGHDT, YYEEEE. This CDR3 has 15 residues. In DNA form, the CDR3 reads TGTGCCAGCAGCTTGGGAACAGGGGACGTGGGCATTCAGTACTTC. This gives the protein CASSLGTGDVGIQYF. Variable domain in full (rest from reference TRBV5-6 and TRBJ2-4): DAGVTQSPTHLIKTRGQQVTLRCSPKSGHDTVSWYQQALGQGPQFIFQYYEEEERQRGNFPDRFSGHQFPNYSSELNVNALLLGDSALYLCASSLGTGDVGIQYFGAGTRLSVL.

The chain carries TRBV28 and TRBJ2-5, with 13 bases lining up with TRBD2. The J call may be incorrect, as the DNA end agrees better with TRBJ2-1. The CDR3 has 16 residues. Looked up from germline, CDR1 is MDHEN and CDR2 is SYDVKM. The CDR3 DNA follows: TGTGCCAGCAGTTCCGGGACTAGCGGGATAAACAATGAGCAGTTCTTC. Amino acids: CASSSGTSGINNEQFF.

The chain links TRBV19 to TRBJ1-6; 8 nucleotides match TRBD1. This CDR3 region has 15 residues. J gave up 7 bases and V 5 bases, and 7 bases lay outside the gene matches. Germline CDR1 LNHDA, CDR2 SQIVND (reference sequence). CDR3 DNA: TGTGCCAGTAGTTTTCCGACAGGGGCGAATTCACCCCTCCACTTT. This sequence encodes CASSFPTGANSPLHF.

In DNA form, the CDR3 reads TGTGCCAGCAGTTACTTCCGGGACAGCTATGGCTACACCTTC. Translated: CASSYFRDSYGYTF. The chain employs TRBV6-5 and TRBJ1-2; 7 bases line up with TRBD1. The CDR3 has 14 amino acids. After removal of 1 base from V and 4 bases from J, the junction contained 3 bases not matched to a gene. Germline values: CDR1 MNHEY, CDR2 SVGAGI.

Many counts were recorded for this clonotype. The chain combines TRBV5-1 with TRBJ2-1; TRBD1 or TRBD2 may be the D gene (5 bases each). The V and J ends lost 4 bases and 0 bases respectively, with 11 bases between them. CDR3 length: 15 residues. CDR1 SGHRS and CDR2 YFSETQ come from the germline V gene. CDR3 sequence (DNA): TGCGCCAGCAGCGGGACCACGAGCTCCTACAATGAGCAGTTCTTC. Protein product: CASSGTTSSYNEQFF.

This chain links TRBV20-1 with TRBJ2-7; 8 nucleotides match TRBD2. Trimming cost V 3 bases and J 1 base; bases outside gene matches: 11. The CDR3 spans 16 residues. CDR1 and CDR2 from the germline V gene are DFQATT and SNEGSKA (reference sequence). CDR3 DNA sequence: TGCAGTGCTAGGGGGGCCCTCGGGAGGGATTCCTACGAGCAGTACTTC. Its translation is CSARGALGRDSYEQYF.

This clonotype came up a few times. The V and J genes are TRBV5-4 and TRBJ2-5, with D perhaps given as TRBD1 or TRBD2 (5 bases each). The CDR3 consists of 13 residues. The V gene's germline CDR1 is SGHNT and CDR2 YYREEE (reference sequence). Trimming took 3 bases from V and 1 from J, leaving 7 bases between them. The CDR3 here is CASSSGTQETQYF. Written as DNA, the CDR3 is TGTGCCAGCAGCTCCGGGACCCAAGAGACCCAGTACTTC. Filled out from reference TRBV5-4 and TRBJ2-5, the complete variable domain reads ETGVTQSPTHLIKTRGQQVTLRCSSQSGHNTVSWYQQALGQGPQFIFQYYREEENGRGNFPPRFSGLQFPNYSSELNVNALELDDSALYLCASSSGTQETQYFGPGTRLLVL.

The chain links TRBV6-2 or TRBV6-3 to TRBJ2-5; D ambiguous. V lost 2 bases, J lost 5 bases, and 18 bases lay in between. CDR3 length equals 16 residues. Germline-derived CDR1 and CDR2 are MNHEY and SVGEGT. This CDR3 is CASSYERKASAETQYF. CDR3 nucleotides: TGTGCCAGCAGTTACGAGAGGAAAGCGTCCGCGGAGACCCAGTACTTC.

The chain uses TRBV5-1 and TRBJ2-5, with 8 nucleotides matching TRBD1. The J call may be faulty, since TRBJ2-1 better matches the DNA end. CDR1 is SGHRS and CDR2 is YFSETQ in the germline V gene. CDR3 length: 14 residues. The CDR3 is CASSMGGQANEQFF. CDR3 coding DNA: TGCGCCAGCAGCATGGGGGGACAGGCCAATGAGCAGTTCTTC.

The rearrangement uses TRBV28 and TRBJ2-3; possible D gene TRBD1, 5 bases. V shed 6 bases and J shed 2 bases, with 18 bases lying between them. Germline V CDR1 and CDR2: MDHEN, SYDVKM. CDR3 length: 16 residues. The CDR3 sequence: CASRPVGRKSTDTQYF. The CDR3 DNA is TGTGCCAGCAGGCCTGTGGGGCGGAAGTCCACAGATACGCAGTATTTT.

This chain uses TRBV15 with TRBJ1-4; 7 bases align to TRBD1. With 4 bases clipped from V and 3 bases from J, the junction kept 5 bases outside the gene matches. The CDR3 has 15 amino acids. Germline V gene data show CDR1 as LNHNV and CDR2 as YYDKDF (reference sequence). The CDR3 protein is CATSIDRAANEKLFF. In nucleotides, the CDR3 is TGTGCCACCAGCATTGACAGGGCTGCTAATGAAAAACTGTTTTTT.